This is a list of T cell receptor beta chains from one sample in a study of CD8 T cells in ankylosing spondylitis. Each CDR3 protein gets one entry after TCRdb re-called the 5' RACE reads with MiXCR. This sample carries roughly 370,000 distinct CDR3 sequences, under 25% of them seen once, and the ten largest clones take roughly 16%. The sequencing input was blood, either unsorted or a sorted T cell fraction (not recorded which). The receptors originated from a male donor with ankylosing spondylitis. Both conserved end residues are part of each CDR3. The order of the fields is J gene, V gene, CDR3 length, CDR3 protein.

>TRBJ2-5|TRBV20-1|13
CSAAVPGQLTQYF
>TRBJ1-4|TRBV20-1|12
CSASPRDEKLFF
>TRBJ1-1|TRBV6-2/TRBV6-3|14
CASSYRVMNTEAFF
>TRBJ1-1|TRBV10-1|15
CASSEQGSGGTEAFF
>TRBJ2-1|TRBV9|15
CASSVEGRSYNEQFF
>TRBJ1-1|TRBV20-1|16
CSARGGRGPLDTEAFF
>TRBJ2-1|TRBV29-1|14
CSVDNPVSYNEQFF
>TRBJ1-2|TRBV6-1|17
CASSENSLLLGGYGYTF
>TRBJ2-1|TRBV9|16
CASSTRPAGGLPEQFF
>TRBJ1-2|TRBV28|12
CASSRQTGGYTF
>TRBJ2-2|TRBV6-2/TRBV6-3|17
CASSYRAFLQDTGELFF
>TRBJ2-1|TRBV19|12
CASRYPPGVQFF
>TRBJ2-6|TRBV5-1|16
CASSFGGAPGANVLTF
>TRBJ2-4|TRBV20-1|13
CSASALGGNIQYF
>TRBJ2-7|TRBV7-3|18
CASSLTGGGTGESYEQYF
>TRBJ2-1|TRBV6-2/TRBV6-3|16
CASSLDGAGEYNEQFF
>TRBJ1-6|TRBV28|15
CASSPRMGYNSPLHF
>TRBJ1-1|TRBV29-1|12
CSVGAGNTEAFF
>TRBJ1-5|TRBV6-1|15
CASPRDRAIDQPQHF
>TRBJ2-5|TRBV5-1|13
CASSSRFQETQYF
>TRBJ2-7|TRBV11-3|15
CASSLALAGVNEQYF
>TRBJ1-5|TRBV27|15
CASRPWEGAGQPQHF
>TRBJ2-1|TRBV28|13
CATFRMGGDEQFF
>TRBJ2-4|TRBV12-3/TRBV12-4|14
CASSFWDSSDIQYF
>TRBJ2-1|TRBV12-3/TRBV12-4|15
CASSAPGTGVLKQFF
>TRBJ2-7|TRBV6-1|14
CASRGASGSYEQYF
>TRBJ2-7|TRBV29-1|13
CSVVRLAGDEQYF
>TRBJ2-3|TRBV20-1|17
CSADRVLAGGDTDTQYF
>TRBJ2-7|TRBV19|12
CASKDRAYEQYF
>TRBJ1-1|TRBV20-1|15
CSAATTGQMNTEAFF
>TRBJ2-5|TRBV20-1|16
CSAARPLAGYQETQYF
>TRBJ2-5|TRBV6-5|14
CASSYNWASETQYF
>TRBJ2-7|TRBV7-9|18
CASSSSTGTSGRRYEQYF
>TRBJ1-1|TRBV19|13
CASSTRLDSEAFF
>TRBJ2-2|TRBV5-1|19
CASSLVDLLGQKNTGELFF
>TRBJ2-6|TRBV20-1|13
CSAPRVGANVLTF
>TRBJ2-1|TRBV20-1|12
CSADPTGGEQFF
>TRBJ2-7|TRBV5-1|17
CASSPHRGVTSTYEQYF
>TRBJ2-2|TRBV7-9|16
CASRLRGPENTGELFF